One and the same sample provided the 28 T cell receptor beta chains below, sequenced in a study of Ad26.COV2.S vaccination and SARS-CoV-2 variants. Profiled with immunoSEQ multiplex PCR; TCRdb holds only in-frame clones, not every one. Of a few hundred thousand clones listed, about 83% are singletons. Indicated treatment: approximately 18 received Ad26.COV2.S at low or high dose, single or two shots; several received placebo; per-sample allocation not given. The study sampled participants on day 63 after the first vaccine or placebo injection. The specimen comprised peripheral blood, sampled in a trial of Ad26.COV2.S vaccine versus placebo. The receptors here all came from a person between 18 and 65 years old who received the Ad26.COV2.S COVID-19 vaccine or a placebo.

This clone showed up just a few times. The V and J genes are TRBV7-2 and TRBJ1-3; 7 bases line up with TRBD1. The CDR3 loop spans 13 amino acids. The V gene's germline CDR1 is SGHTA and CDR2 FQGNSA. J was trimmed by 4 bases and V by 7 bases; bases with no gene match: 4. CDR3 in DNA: TGTGCCAGCAACAGGGGCCCGGGAAACACCATATATTTT. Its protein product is CASNRGPGNTIYF. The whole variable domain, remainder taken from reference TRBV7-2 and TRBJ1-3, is GAGVSQSPSNKVTEKGKDVELRCDPISGHTALYWYRQSLGQGLEFLIYFQGNSAPDKSGLPSDRFSAERTGGSVSTLTIQRTQQEDSAVYLCASNRGPGNTIYFGEGSWLTVV.

The CDR3 region has the DNA TGTGCCAGCAGCACAGGACAGGCGGGGGACACTGAAGCTTTCTTT. Protein sequence: CASSTGQAGDTEAFF. The V and J genes are TRBV7-2 and TRBJ1-1; 7 nucleotides match TRBD1. This CDR3 is built from 15 residues. The V segment lost 5 bases and the J segment 3 bases; nucleotides outside the gene matches: 9. Germline V gives CDR1 SGHTA, CDR2 FQGNSA.

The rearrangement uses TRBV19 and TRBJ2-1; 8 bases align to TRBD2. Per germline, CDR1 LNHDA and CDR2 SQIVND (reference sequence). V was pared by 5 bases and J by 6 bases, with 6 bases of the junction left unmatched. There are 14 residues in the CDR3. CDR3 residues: CASSAGGSANEQFF. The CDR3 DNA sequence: TGTGCCAGTAGTGCGGGAGGCTCAGCCAATGAGCAGTTCTTC.

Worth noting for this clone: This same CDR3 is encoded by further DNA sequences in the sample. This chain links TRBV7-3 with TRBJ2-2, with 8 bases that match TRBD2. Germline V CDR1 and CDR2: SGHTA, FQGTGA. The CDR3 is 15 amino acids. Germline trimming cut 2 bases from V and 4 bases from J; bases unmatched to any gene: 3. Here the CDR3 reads CASSLGLAGTGELFF. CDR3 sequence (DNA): TGTGCCAGCAGCTTAGGGCTAGCGGGCACCGGGGAGCTGTTTTTT.

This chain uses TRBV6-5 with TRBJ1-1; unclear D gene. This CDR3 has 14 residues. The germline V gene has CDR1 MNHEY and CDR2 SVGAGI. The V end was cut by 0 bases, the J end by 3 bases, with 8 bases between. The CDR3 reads CASSYSLEDTEAFF. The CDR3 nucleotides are TGTGCCAGCAGTTACTCCCTTGAAGACACTGAAGCTTTCTTT.

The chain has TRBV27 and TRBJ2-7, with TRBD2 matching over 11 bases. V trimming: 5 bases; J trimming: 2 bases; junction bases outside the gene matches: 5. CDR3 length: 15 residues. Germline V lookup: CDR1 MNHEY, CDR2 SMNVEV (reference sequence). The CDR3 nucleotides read TGTGCCAGCAGTCGACTAGCGGGGTCCACCTACGAGCAGTACTTC. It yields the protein CASSRLAGSTYEQYF.

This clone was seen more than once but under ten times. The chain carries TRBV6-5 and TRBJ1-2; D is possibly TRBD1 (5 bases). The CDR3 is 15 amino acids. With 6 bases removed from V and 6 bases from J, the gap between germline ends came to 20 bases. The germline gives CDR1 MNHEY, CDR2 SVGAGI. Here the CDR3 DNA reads TGTGCCAGCAGGGGAGACAGTCCTCTATGGGATGGCTACACCTTC. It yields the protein CASRGDSPLWDGYTF.

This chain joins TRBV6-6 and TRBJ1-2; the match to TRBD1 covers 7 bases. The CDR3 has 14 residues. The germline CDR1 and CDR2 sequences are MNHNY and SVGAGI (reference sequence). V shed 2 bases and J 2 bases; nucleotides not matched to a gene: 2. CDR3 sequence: CASSYVTGNYGYTF. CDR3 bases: TGTGCCAGCAGTTACGTGACAGGGAACTATGGCTACACCTTC.

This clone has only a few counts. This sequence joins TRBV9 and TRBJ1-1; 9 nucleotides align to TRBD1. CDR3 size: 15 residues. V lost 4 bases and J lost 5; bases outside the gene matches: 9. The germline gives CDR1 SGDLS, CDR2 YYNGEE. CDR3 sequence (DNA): TGTGCCAGCAGCTCCGCGACAGGGGGAGGTACTGAAGCTTTCTTT. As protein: CASSSATGGGTEAFF.

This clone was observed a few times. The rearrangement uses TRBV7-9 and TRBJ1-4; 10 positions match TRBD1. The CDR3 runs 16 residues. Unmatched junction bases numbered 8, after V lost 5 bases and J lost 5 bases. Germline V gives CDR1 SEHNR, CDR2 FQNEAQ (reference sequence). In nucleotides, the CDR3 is TGTGCCAGCAGCGTCGAAGGACAGGGGGTAAATGAAAAACTGTTTTTT. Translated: CASSVEGQGVNEKLFF.

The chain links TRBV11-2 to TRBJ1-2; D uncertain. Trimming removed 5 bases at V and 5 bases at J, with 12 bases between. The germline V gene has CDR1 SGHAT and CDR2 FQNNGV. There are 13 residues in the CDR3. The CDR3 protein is CASSAQNGYGYTF. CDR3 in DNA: TGTGCCAGCAGCGCCCAAAACGGTTATGGCTACACCTTC.

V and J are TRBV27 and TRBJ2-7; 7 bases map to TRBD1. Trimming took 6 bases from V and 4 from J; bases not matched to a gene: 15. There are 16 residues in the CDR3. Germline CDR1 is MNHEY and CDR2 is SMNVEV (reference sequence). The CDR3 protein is CASSFGTEINPYEQYF. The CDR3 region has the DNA TGTGCCAGCAGCTTCGGGACAGAGATCAACCCGTACGAGCAGTACTTC.

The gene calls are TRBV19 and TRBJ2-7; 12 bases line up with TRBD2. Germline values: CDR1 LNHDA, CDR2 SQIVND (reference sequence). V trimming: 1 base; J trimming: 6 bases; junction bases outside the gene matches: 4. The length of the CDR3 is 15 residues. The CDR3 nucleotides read TGTGCCAGTAGTATAGGACTAGCGGGGGAGAGCGAGCAGTACTTC. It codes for CASSIGLAGESEQYF.

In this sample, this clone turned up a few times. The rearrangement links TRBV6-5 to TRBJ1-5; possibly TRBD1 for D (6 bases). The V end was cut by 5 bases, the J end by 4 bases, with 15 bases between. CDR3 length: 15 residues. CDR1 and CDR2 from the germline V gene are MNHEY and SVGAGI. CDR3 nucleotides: TGTGCCAGCAGTAGAGAGAAGGGGGAGAATCAGCCCCAGCATTTT. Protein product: CASSREKGENQPQHF.

In nucleotides, the CDR3 is TGCGCCAGCAGCCAGGGACGGGCCAGCAATCAGCCCCAGCATTTT. It translates to CASSQGRASNQPQHF. The chain has TRBV4-1 and TRBJ1-5; D possibly corresponds to TRBD1 (5 bases). Per germline, CDR1 MGHRA and CDR2 YSYEKL. The V gene lost 3 bases and the J gene lost 1 base, with 10 bases spanning the gap. CDR3 size: 15 residues.

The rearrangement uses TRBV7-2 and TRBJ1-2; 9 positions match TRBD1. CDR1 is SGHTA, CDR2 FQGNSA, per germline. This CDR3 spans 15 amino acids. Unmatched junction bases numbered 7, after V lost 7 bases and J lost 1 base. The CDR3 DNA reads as TGTGCCAGCACCGCTACAGGGGGCCATAACTATGGCTACACCTTC. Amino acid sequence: CASTATGGHNYGYTF.

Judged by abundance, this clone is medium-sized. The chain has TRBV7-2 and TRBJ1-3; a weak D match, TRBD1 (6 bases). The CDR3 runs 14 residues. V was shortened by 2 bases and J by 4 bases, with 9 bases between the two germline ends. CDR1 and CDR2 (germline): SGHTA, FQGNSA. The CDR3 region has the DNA TGTGCCAGCAGCTTACAAGGGGGAGGAAACACCATATATTTT. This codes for CASSLQGGGNTIYF. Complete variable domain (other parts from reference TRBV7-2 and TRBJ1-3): GAGVSQSPSNKVTEKGKDVELRCDPISGHTALYWYRQSLGQGLEFLIYFQGNSAPDKSGLPSDRFSAERTGGSVSTLTIQRTQQEDSAVYLCASSLQGGGNTIYFGEGSWLTVV.

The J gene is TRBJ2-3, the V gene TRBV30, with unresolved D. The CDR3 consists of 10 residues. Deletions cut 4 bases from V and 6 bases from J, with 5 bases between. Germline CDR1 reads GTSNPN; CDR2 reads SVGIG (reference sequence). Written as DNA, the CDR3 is TGTGCCTGGAAGCTCGATACGCAGTATTTT. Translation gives CAWKLDTQYF.

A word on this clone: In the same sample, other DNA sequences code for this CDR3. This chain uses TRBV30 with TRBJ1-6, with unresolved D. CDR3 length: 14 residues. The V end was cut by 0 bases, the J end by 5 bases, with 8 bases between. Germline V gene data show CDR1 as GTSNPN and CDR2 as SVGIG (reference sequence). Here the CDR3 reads CAWSVFRDNSPLHF. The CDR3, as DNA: TGTGCCTGGAGTGTTTTCCGGGATAATTCACCCCTCCACTTT.

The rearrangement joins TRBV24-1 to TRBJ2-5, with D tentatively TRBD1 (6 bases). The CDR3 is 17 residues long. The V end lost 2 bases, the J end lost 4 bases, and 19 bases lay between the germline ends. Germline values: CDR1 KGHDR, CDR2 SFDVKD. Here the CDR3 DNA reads TGTGCCACCAGTGATTCCCTGGGGGCGCCTGGCCTAGAGACCCAGTACTTC. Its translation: CATSDSLGAPGLETQYF.

CDR3 protein: CASSLGDGASDSPLHF. The CDR3 nucleotides read TGCGCCAGCAGCTTGGGTGATGGGGCTTCGGATTCACCCCTCCACTTT. This chain uses TRBV5-1 with TRBJ1-6, with D possibly being TRBD1 (5 bases). From germline, CDR1 is SGHRS and CDR2 YFSETQ. V gave up 0 bases and J gave up 8 bases, with 15 bases separating them. The CDR3 is 16 residues long.

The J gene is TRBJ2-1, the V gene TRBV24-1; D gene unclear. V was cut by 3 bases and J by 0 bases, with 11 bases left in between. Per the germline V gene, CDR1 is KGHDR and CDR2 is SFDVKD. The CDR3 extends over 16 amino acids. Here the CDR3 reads CATSDSWVSSYNEQFF. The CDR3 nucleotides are TGTGCCACCAGTGATAGTTGGGTAAGCTCCTACAATGAGCAGTTCTTC.

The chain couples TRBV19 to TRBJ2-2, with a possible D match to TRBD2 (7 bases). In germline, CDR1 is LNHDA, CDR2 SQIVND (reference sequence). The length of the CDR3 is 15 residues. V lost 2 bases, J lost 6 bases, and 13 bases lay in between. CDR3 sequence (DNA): TGTGCCAGTAGTATACGTAGGGGGGGCGCCGGGGAGCTGTTTTTT. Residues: CASSIRRGGAGELFF.

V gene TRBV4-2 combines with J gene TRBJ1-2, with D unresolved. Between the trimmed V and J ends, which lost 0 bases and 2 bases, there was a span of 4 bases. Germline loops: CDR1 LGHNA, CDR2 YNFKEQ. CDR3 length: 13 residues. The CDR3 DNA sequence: TGTGCCAGCAGCCAAGAACCCAACTATGGCTACACCTTC. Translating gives CASSQEPNYGYTF.

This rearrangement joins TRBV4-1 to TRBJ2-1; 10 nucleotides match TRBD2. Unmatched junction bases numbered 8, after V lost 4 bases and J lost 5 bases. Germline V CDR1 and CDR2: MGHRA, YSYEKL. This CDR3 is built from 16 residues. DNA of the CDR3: TGCGCCAGCAGCCCCGTAGCGGGAGGAAGGCACAATGAGCAGTTCTTC. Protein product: CASSPVAGGRHNEQFF.

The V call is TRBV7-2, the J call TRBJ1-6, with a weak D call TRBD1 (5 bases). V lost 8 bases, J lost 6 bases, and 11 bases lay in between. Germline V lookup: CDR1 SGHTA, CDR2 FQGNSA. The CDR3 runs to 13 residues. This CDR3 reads CASERGINSPLHF. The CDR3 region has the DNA TGTGCCAGCGAAAGGGGTATTAATTCACCCCTCCACTTT.

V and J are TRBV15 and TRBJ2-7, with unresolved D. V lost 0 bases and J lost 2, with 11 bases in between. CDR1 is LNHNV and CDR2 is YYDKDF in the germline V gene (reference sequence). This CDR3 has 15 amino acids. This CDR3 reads CATSRDRALAYEQYF. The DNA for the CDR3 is TGTGCCACCAGCAGAGATCGGGCTCTAGCCTACGAGCAGTACTTC.

CDR3 residues: CASSQDSRETQYF. Here the CDR3 DNA reads TGCGCCAGCAGCCAGGACAGCAGGGAGACCCAGTACTTC. The chain uses TRBV5-1 and TRBJ2-5; TRBD1 is a possible D gene (6 bases). Per the germline V gene, CDR1 is SGHRS and CDR2 is YFSETQ. V was pared by 4 bases and J by 5 bases, with 12 bases between. There are 13 residues in the CDR3.